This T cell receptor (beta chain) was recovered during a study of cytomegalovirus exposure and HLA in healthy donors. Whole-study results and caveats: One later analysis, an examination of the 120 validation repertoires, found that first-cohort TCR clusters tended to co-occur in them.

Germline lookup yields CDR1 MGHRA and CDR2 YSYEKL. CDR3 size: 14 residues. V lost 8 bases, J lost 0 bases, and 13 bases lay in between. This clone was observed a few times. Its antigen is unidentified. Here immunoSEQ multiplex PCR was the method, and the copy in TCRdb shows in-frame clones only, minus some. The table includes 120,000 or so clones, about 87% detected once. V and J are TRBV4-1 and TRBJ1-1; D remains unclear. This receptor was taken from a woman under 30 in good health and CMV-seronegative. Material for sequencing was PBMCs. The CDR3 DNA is TGCGCCAGCCGGGGTGTGCTGGTGAACACTGAAGCTTTCTTT. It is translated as CASRGVLVNTEAFF.